Listed below are T cell receptor beta chains from one sample, sequenced in a study of cytomegalovirus exposure and HLA in healthy donors. Clones were sequenced by immunoSEQ multiplex PCR, and TCRdb holds only the in-frame ones, with some missing. The data contain about 97,000 clones, roughly 74% of them singletons. Sequencing used PBMCs. The receptors stem from a woman aged 35 to 49 in good health and CMV-seronegative. CDR3s include the opening cysteine and the closing phenylalanine or tryptophan. The D gene is left open where the match is weak. Clone sizes are given selectively: once, few, many, or a class where the clone is expanded.

v_gene	abundance	j_gene	d_gene	CDR3aa	CDR3nt
TRBV11-3	.	TRBJ2-2	TRBD2	CASSLLAGAGELFF	TGTGCCAGCAGCTTACTAGCGGGGGCCGGGGAGCTGTTTTTT
TRBV18	.	TRBJ2-2	.	CASSPFTANTGELFF	TGTGCCAGCTCACCATTTACAGCTAACACCGGGGAGCTGTTTTTT
TRBV4-1	once	TRBJ2-3	TRBD2	CASSQDGGASGVNTQYF	TGCGCCAGCAGCCAAGATGGGGGGGCTAGCGGGGTAAATACGCAGTATTTT
TRBV18	.	TRBJ2-5	TRBD1	CASSPDRDETQYF	TGTGCCAGCTCACCAGACAGGGATGAGACCCAGTACTTC
TRBV30	.	TRBJ1-2	.	CAWVDSGKSYTF	TGTGCCTGGGTGGACAGCGGAAAGAGCTACACCTTC
TRBV12-5	.	TRBJ1-1	TRBD1	CASGLTGGTEAFF	TGTGCTAGTGGTTTGACAGGGGGCACTGAAGCTTTCTTT
TRBV5-4	.	TRBJ2-7	TRBD2	CASSLEASGTREQYF	TGTGCCAGCAGCTTGGAAGCTAGCGGGACTAGGGAGCAGTACTTC
TRBV28	.	TRBJ2-5	TRBD2	CASSYPPGLAGGRGETQYF	TGTGCCAGCAGTTACCCCCCGGGACTAGCGGGAGGGCGGGGAGAGACCCAGTACTTC
TRBV28	.	TRBJ2-5	.	CASSLYPDATQYF	TGTGCCAGCAGTTTATATCCAGATGCGACCCAGTACTTC
TRBV6-5	.	TRBJ2-4	.	CASRGGEGIQYF	TGTGCCAGCAGAGGAGGAGAGGGCATTCAGTACTTC
TRBV19	.	TRBJ2-3	.	CASSIADTQYF	TGTGCCAGTAGTATCGCGGATACGCAGTATTTT
TRBV7-8	.	TRBJ2-4	TRBD2	CASSTGGLIAKNIQYF	TGTGCCAGCAGCACGGGGGGGCTAATAGCCAAAAACATTCAGTACTTC
TRBV7-2	few	TRBJ2-1	TRBD2	CASSLAGGGPYNEQFF	TGTGCCAGCAGCTTAGCCGGGGGAGGGCCCTACAATGAGCAGTTCTTC
TRBV18	.	TRBJ1-1	.	CASSPPGNTEAFF	TGTGCCAGCTCACCACCTGGCAACACTGAAGCTTTCTTT
TRBV5-1	.	TRBJ1-1	TRBD1	CASSLEGGGTEAFF	TGCGCCAGCAGCTTGGAAGGGGGCGGAACTGAAGCTTTCTTT
TRBV5-4	.	TRBJ1-2	.	CASSFAGGDDGYTF	TGTGCCAGCAGCTTCGCGGGGGGGGATGATGGCTACACCTTC
TRBV29-1	.	TRBJ2-3	.	CSVAQGGPDTQYF	TGCAGCGTAGCACAGGGCGGGCCAGATACGCAGTATTTT
TRBV30	.	TRBJ1-3	.	CAWSAYLSSGNTIYF	TGTGCCTGGAGTGCCTACTTGAGCTCTGGAAACACCATATATTTT
TRBV5-1	.	TRBJ2-1	TRBD1	CASGQEGAVYNEQFF	TGCGCCAGCGGTCAAGAGGGGGCCGTTTACAATGAGCAGTTCTTC
TRBV4-3	.	TRBJ2-3	TRBD2	CASSPRTSGGLDTQYF	TGCGCCAGCAGCCCAAGGACTAGCGGGGGGCTCGATACGCAGTATTTT
TRBV7-9	.	TRBJ2-5	TRBD1	CSSRGNRGETQYF	TGTTCCAGCAGAGGCAACAGGGGCGAGACCCAGTACTTC
TRBV19	few	TRBJ1-5	TRBD1	CASSGTGPNQPQHF	TGTGCCAGTAGCGGGACAGGCCCCAATCAGCCCCAGCATTTT